Shown below are 18 T cell receptor beta chains from a single sample sequenced in a study of identical twins. TCRdb analysed the 5' RACE reads with MiXCR anew, one entry per CDR3 protein. The table includes 700,000 or so distinct CDR3 sequences, around 8.6% detected once. This same sample was also part of a study on yellow fever vaccine responses in identical twins.

The sequenced sample was PBMCs. The receptors were gathered from a woman under 30 in good health.

This clonotype was recorded many times. The chain employs TRBV12-3 or TRBV12-4 and TRBJ2-2, with D possibly called TRBD1 or TRBD2 (5 bases each). The CDR3 is 13 amino acids. Trimming took off 8 bases at V and 2 bases at J, with 9 bases between the two ends. The CDR3 nucleotides are TGTGCCAGCGGGGACCCAAACACCGGGGAGCTGTTTTTT. Its translation: CASGDPNTGELFF.

The chain is built from TRBV7-9 and TRBJ2-7, with TRBD2 as a possible D gene (6 bases). The V gene lost 10 bases and the J gene lost 2 bases, with 15 bases spanning the gap. CDR3 length equals 13 residues. Germline lookup yields CDR1 SEHNR and CDR2 FQNEAQ (reference sequence). For the CDR3, the DNA is TGTGCCATTAGCCCCGGGACTCCCTACGAGCAGTACTTC. This gives the protein CAISPGTPYEQYF.

V gene TRBV29-1 combines with J gene TRBJ2-2; D might be TRBD1 or TRBD2, each matching 5 bases. The CDR3 spans 14 residues. The V gene lost 2 bases and the J gene lost 3 bases, with 10 bases spanning the gap. The germline V gene encodes CDR1 SQVTM and CDR2 ANQGSEA. The CDR3 bases are TGCAGCGTTGAACTACAGGACTACACCGGGGAGCTGTTTTTT. Amino acids: CSVELQDYTGELFF.

This clonotype was observed many times. The V and J genes are TRBV20-1 and TRBJ2-7; 12 bases match TRBD2. The CDR3 has 15 residues. Germline CDR1 DFQATT, CDR2 SNEGSKA (reference sequence). Trimming at V came to 0 bases and at J to 3 bases, leaving 3 bases not matched to a gene. This CDR3 is CSARDPSGGVYEQYF. In nucleotides, the CDR3 is TGCAGTGCTAGAGACCCTAGCGGGGGGGTCTACGAGCAGTACTTC.

The chain is built from TRBV7-9 and TRBJ2-7; 9 positions match TRBD1. Germline loops: CDR1 SEHNR, CDR2 FQNEAQ (reference sequence). The CDR3 is 15 residues long. J lost 4 bases, V lost 5 bases, and 9 bases had no gene match. CDR3 DNA sequence: TGTGCCAGCAGCCGTCCCGGGACAGGGATGTACGAGCAGTACTTC. Protein sequence: CASSRPGTGMYEQYF.

The chain combines TRBV2 with TRBJ1-1; D unresolved. The CDR3 loop spans 13 amino acids. V was cut by 3 bases and J by 6 bases, with 11 bases left in between. Germline V gives CDR1 SNHLY, CDR2 FYNNEI. The CDR3 loop is CASSEARPAEAFF. In DNA, the CDR3 is TGTGCCAGCAGTGAGGCCCGACCTGCTGAAGCTTTCTTT.

This clonotype was recorded many times. The V and J genes are TRBV12-3 or TRBV12-4 and TRBJ2-7; tentative D call: TRBD1 (5 bases). CDR3 length: 13 residues. Trimming took 2 bases from V and 2 from J, leaving 7 bases between them. CDR3 DNA: TGTGCCAGCAGTTTATCAGGGACCTACGAGCAGTACTTC. As protein: CASSLSGTYEQYF.

This clonotype was seen ten or more times. The chain joins TRBV11-1 to TRBJ2-5; 12 bases match TRBD2. V was clipped by 4 bases and J by 5 bases; unmatched bases: 20. Germline V lookup: CDR1 SGHAT, CDR2 FQDESV (reference sequence). This CDR3 region has 20 residues. The chain's CDR3 is CASSSADKLRTSGIRETQYF. The CDR3 nucleotides are TGTGCCAGCAGCTCGGCGGACAAGCTTAGGACTAGCGGGATCCGGGAGACCCAGTACTTC.

This clonotype showed up just a few times. CDR3 protein: CSAPKGAGNQPQHF. The CDR3 DNA reads TGCAGTGCCCCAAAGGGGGCAGGTAATCAGCCCCAGCATTTT. This sequence joins TRBV20-1 and TRBJ1-5, with 7 bases fitting TRBD1. The V segment lost 6 bases and the J segment 4 bases; nucleotides outside the gene matches: 9. Per the germline V gene, CDR1 is DFQATT and CDR2 is SNEGSKA (reference sequence). The CDR3 has 14 amino acids.

The chain couples TRBV28 to TRBJ2-5; perhaps TRBD2 as D (7 bases). The V end was cut by 5 bases, the J end by 1 base, with 14 bases between. This CDR3 is 15 amino acids long. CDR1 is MDHEN, CDR2 SYDVKM, per germline. The CDR3 reads CASSNLGGVQETQYF. CDR3 DNA: TGTGCCAGCAGTAACCTAGGGGGGGTCCAAGAGACCCAGTACTTC.

The rearrangement uses TRBV7-9 and TRBJ2-1, with 10 bases identical to TRBD1. The CDR3 contains 17 residues. Germline V gives CDR1 SEHNR, CDR2 FQNEAQ (reference sequence). The trim removed 8 bases at V and 8 bases at J, leaving 18 bases unmatched. The CDR3 DNA follows: TGTGCCAGCCTCCCCTGGGGGTGGGACAGGGGCGGGGATGAGCAGTTCTTC. It is translated as CASLPWGWDRGGDEQFF.

This clonotype was detected a few times. The chain has TRBV7-9 and TRBJ2-1; 9 bases agree with TRBD2. Germline CDR1 reads SEHNR; CDR2 reads FQNEAQ (reference sequence). V was clipped by 5 bases and J by 3 bases; unmatched bases: 5. The CDR3 consists of 15 residues. The chain's CDR3 is CASSGTSLSYNEQFF. CDR3 bases: TGTGCCAGCAGCGGGACTAGCCTGAGCTACAATGAGCAGTTCTTC.

V usage is TRBV12-3 or TRBV12-4 and J usage is TRBJ2-5; unclear D gene. The CDR3 runs to 14 residues. Trimming took 4 bases from V and 3 from J, leaving 12 bases between them. The CDR3 bases are TGTGCCAGCAGTTCCCCCAGGATAGAAGAGACCCAGTACTTC. This codes for CASSSPRIEETQYF.

The chain recombines TRBV29-1 with TRBJ2-2; D may be TRBD1 (5 bases). The germline V and J ends were trimmed by 7 bases and 1 base, with 10 bases remaining between them. The CDR3 loop spans 13 amino acids. Germline V gene lookup returns CDR1 SQVTM and CDR2 ANQGSEA. The CDR3 spells CSAPQGNTGELFF. DNA for the CDR3: TGCAGCGCCCCGCAGGGGAACACCGGGGAGCTGTTTTTT.

This clonotype was observed a handful of times. CDR3 in amino acids: CASSLRQGPGYTF. CDR3 nucleotide sequence: TGTGCCAGCAGCTTGAGACAGGGTCCAGGCTACACCTTC. The chain is built from TRBV3-1 and TRBJ1-2, with 7 nucleotides matching TRBD1. The CDR3 extends over 13 amino acids. The germline V gene has CDR1 LGHDT and CDR2 YNNKEL (reference sequence). The V and J ends lost 5 bases and 8 bases, in that order; junction bases with no gene match: 8.

This clonotype showed up just a few times. The V call is TRBV12-3 or TRBV12-4, the J call TRBJ2-7, with TRBD2 matching 7 bases. V shed 1 base and J 6 bases; nucleotides not matched to a gene: 9. This CDR3 comprises 15 residues. The CDR3 bases are TGTGCCAGCAGTTTAGATGGACTAGGGCAAGGCGAGCAGTACTTC. Translation: CASSLDGLGQGEQYF.

V is TRBV6-5 and J is TRBJ2-2, with D possibly matching TRBD1 (6 bases). The germline V and J ends were trimmed by 0 bases and 1 base, with 9 bases remaining between them. This CDR3 has 16 amino acids. Germline V gene sequence: CDR1 MNHEY, CDR2 SVGAGI. DNA for the CDR3: TGTGCCAGCAGTTACTCAACAGGGCGGAACACCGGGGAGCTGTTTTTT. This encodes CASSYSTGRNTGELFF.

This clonotype was observed a few times. The chain is built from TRBV18 and TRBJ2-7; D assignment may be TRBD1 or TRBD2 (6 bases each). V gave up 1 base and J gave up 4 bases, with 17 bases separating them. Germline V gene data show CDR1 as KGHSH and CDR2 as LQKENI. This CDR3 is 16 amino acids long. CDR3 region: CASSPRPTGGRYEQYF. CDR3 nucleotide sequence: TGTGCCAGCTCACCACGCCCGACCGGGGGCCGGTACGAGCAGTACTTC.